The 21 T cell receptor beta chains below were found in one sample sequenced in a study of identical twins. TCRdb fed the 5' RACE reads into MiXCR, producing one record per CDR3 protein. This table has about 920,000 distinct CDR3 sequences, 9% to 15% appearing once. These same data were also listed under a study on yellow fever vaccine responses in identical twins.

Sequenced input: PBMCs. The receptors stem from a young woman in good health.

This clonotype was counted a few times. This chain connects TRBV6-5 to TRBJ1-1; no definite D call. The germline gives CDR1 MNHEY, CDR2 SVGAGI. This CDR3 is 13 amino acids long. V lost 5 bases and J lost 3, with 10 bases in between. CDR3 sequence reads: CASSTSGYTEAFF. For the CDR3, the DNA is TGTGCCAGCAGTACCTCGGGGTACACTGAAGCTTTCTTT.

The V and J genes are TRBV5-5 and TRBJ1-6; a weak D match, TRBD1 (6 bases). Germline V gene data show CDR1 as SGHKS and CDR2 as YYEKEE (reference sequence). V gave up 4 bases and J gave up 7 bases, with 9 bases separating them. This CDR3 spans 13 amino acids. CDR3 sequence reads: CASSGQWNSPLHF. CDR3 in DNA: TGTGCCAGCAGCGGACAGTGGAATTCACCCCTCCACTTT.

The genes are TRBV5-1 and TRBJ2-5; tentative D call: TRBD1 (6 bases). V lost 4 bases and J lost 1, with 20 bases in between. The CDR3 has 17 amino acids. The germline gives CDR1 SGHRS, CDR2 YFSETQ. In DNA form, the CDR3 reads TGCGCCAGCAGCCGAAAAAAGACAGGAGCACTCCAAGAGACCCAGTACTTC. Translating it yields CASSRKKTGALQETQYF.

The CDR3 region has the DNA TGTGCCAGCAGCGTAAGAGTCGGTTTCACCGGGGAGCTGTTTTTT. This translates into CASSVRVGFTGELFF. The chain is built from TRBV9 and TRBJ2-2; D is uncertain. Per germline, CDR1 SGDLS and CDR2 YYNGEE. Trimming took 1 base from V and 4 from J, leaving 11 bases between them. This CDR3 region has 15 residues.

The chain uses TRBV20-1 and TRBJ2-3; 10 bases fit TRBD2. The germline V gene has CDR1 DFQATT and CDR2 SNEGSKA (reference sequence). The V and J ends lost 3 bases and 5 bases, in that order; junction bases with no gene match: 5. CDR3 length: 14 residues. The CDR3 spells CSASDRTSGDTQYF. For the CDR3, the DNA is TGCAGTGCTAGTGATAGGACTAGCGGAGATACGCAGTATTTT.

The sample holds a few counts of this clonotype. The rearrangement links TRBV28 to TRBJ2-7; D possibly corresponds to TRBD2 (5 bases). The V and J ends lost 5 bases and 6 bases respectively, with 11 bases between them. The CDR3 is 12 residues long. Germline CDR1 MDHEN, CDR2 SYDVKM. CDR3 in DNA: TGTGCCAGCAGTCGATTAGGACTCGAGCAGTACTTC. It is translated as CASSRLGLEQYF.

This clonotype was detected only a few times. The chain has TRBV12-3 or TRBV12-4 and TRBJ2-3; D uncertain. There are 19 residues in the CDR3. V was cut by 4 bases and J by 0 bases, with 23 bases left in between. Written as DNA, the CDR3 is TGTGCCAGCAGTTCCCTCGTTAGCCGCACACTAAAAAGCACAGATACGCAGTATTTT. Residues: CASSSLVSRTLKSTDTQYF.

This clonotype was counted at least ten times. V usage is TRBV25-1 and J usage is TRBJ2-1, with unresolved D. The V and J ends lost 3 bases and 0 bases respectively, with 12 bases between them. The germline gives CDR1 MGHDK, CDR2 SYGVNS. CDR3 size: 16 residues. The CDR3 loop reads CASSDQTQSSYNEQFF. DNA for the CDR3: TGTGCCAGCAGTGATCAGACACAAAGCTCCTACAATGAGCAGTTCTTC.

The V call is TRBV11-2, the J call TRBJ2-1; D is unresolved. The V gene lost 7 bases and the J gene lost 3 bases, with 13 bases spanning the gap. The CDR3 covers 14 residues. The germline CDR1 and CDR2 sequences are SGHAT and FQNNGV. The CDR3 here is CASTSLQDYNEQFF. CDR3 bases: TGTGCCAGCACCTCCCTCCAGGACTACAATGAGCAGTTCTTC. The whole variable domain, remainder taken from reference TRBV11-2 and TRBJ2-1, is EAGVAQSPRYKIIEKRQSVAFWCNPISGHATLYWYQQILGQGPKLLIQFQNNGVVDDSQLPKDRFSAERLKGVDSTLKIQPAKLEDSAVYLCASTSLQDYNEQFFGPGTRLTVL.

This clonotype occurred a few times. The CDR3 DNA is TGCGCCAGCAGCTTGGTCGGGGCTAGCACAGATACGCAGTATTTT. Its protein is CASSLVGASTDTQYF. V gene TRBV5-1 combines with J gene TRBJ2-3; perhaps D is TRBD1 or TRBD2 (5 bases each). Looked up from germline, CDR1 is SGHRS and CDR2 is YFSETQ. The CDR3 consists of 15 residues. V was shortened by 0 bases and J by 0 bases, with 8 bases between the two germline ends. Based on the CDR3 plus reference TRBV5-1 and TRBJ2-3, the full variable domain is KAGVTQTPRYLIKTRGQQVTLSCSPISGHRSVSWYQQTPGQGLQFLFEYFSETQRNKGNFPGRFSGRQFSNSRSEMNVSTLELGDSALYLCASSLVGASTDTQYFGPGTRLTVL.

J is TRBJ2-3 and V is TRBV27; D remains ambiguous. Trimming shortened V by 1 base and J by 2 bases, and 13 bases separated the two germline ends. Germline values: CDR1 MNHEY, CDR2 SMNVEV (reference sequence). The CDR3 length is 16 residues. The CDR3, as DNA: TGTGCCAGCAGTTTATTCTCGTACGGATTCACAGATACGCAGTATTTT. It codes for CASSLFSYGFTDTQYF.

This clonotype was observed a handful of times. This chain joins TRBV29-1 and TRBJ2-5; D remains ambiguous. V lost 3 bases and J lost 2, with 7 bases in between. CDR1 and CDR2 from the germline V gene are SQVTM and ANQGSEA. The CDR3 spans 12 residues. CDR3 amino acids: CSVDGEQETQYF. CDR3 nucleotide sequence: TGCAGCGTTGACGGAGAACAAGAGACCCAGTACTTC.

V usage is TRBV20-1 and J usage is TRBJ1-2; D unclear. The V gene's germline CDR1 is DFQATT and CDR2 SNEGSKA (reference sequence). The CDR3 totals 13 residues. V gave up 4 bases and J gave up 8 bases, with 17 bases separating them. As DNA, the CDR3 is TGCAGTGCTATTGCCCCTCACGGTTTCGGCTACACCTTC. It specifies CSAIAPHGFGYTF.

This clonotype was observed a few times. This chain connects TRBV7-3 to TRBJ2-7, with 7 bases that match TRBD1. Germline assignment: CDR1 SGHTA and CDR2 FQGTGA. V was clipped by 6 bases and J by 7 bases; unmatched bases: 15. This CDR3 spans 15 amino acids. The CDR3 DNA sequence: TGTGCCAGCAGTCCGACAGGGACCCCCAGCGAGGAGCAGTACTTC. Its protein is CASSPTGTPSEEQYF.

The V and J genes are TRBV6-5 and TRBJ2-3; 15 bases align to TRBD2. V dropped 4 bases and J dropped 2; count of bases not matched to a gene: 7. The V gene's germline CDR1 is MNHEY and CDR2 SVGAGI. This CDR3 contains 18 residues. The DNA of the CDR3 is TGTGCCAGCAGTTCCCCCGGGACTAGCGGGGGGCACACAGATACGCAGTATTTT. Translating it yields CASSSPGTSGGHTDTQYF.

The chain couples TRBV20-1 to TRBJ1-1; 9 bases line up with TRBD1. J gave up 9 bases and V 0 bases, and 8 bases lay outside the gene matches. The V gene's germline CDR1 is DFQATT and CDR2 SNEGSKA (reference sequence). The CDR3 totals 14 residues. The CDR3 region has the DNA TGCAGTGCTAGAGAAACAGGGGGCGCAGGGAAAGCTTTCTTT. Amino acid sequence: CSARETGGAGKAFF.

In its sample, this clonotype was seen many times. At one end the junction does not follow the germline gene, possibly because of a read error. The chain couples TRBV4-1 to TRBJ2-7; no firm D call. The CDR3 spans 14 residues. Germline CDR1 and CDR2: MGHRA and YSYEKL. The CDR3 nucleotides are TGTGCCAGCAGCCCACGGACCTCGTCCTACGAGCAGTACTTC. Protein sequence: CASSPRTSSYEQYF.

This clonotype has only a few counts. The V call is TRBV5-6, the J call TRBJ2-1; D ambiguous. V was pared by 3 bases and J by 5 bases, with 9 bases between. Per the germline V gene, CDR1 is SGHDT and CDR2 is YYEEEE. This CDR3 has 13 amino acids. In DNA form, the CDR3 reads TGTGCCAGCAGCTCAGATTTGCACAATGAGCAGTTCTTC. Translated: CASSSDLHNEQFF. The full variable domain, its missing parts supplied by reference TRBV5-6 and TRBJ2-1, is DAGVTQSPTHLIKTRGQQVTLRCSPKSGHDTVSWYQQALGQGPQFIFQYYEEEERQRGNFPDRFSGHQFPNYSSELNVNALLLGDSALYLCASSSDLHNEQFFGPGTRLTVL.

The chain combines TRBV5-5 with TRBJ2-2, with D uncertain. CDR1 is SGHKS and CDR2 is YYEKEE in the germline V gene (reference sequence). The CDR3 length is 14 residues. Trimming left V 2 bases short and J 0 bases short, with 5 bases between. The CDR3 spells CASSFATNTGELFF. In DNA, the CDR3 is TGTGCCAGCAGCTTCGCCACGAACACCGGGGAGCTGTTTTTT. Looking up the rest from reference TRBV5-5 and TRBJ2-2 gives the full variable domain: DAGVTQSPTHLIKTRGQQVTLRCSPISGHKSVSWYQQVLGQGPQFIFQYYEKEERGRGNFPDRFSARQFPNYSSELNVNALLLGDSALYLCASSFATNTGELFFGEGSRLTVL.

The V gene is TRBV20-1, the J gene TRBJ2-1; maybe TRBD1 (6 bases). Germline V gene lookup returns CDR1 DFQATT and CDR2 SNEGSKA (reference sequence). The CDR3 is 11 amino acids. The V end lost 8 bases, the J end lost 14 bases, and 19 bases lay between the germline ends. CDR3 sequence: CSTTRQGKEFF. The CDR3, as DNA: TGCAGTACAACCCGGCAGGGGAAAGAGTTCTTC.

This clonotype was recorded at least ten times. CDR3 DNA: TGTGCCAGCAGGGCACTAGCGGGAGCATCACGGGAGCAGTTCTTC. This sequence encodes CASRALAGASREQFF. The chain joins TRBV11-2 to TRBJ2-1; 11 nucleotides agree with TRBD2. V shed 6 bases, J shed 10 bases, and the junction held 11 bases outside the gene matches. CDR3 size: 15 residues. CDR1 SGHAT and CDR2 FQNNGV come from the germline V gene.